The 26 T cell receptor beta chains in this list originate from one sample, sequenced in a study of blood T cells in healthy people across ages. A second PCR, run for about 7 to 11 cycles, used a sample-barcoded 5' primer plus a J-beta primer mix. TCRdb re-called the 5' RACE reads with MiXCR, one entry per CDR3 protein. The sample has approximately 1.5 million distinct CDR3 sequences, 35% to 45% seen once; the top ten hold about 3.8%. Source material: blood. The receptor set was obtained from a woman under 30 in good health.

V is TRBV5-1 and J is TRBJ2-7, with unresolved D. The germline V gene has CDR1 SGHRS and CDR2 YFSETQ. The CDR3 is 14 amino acids. Between the trimmed V and J ends, which lost 0 bases and 3 bases, there was a span of 10 bases. The CDR3 reads CASSLGVFDYEQYF. CDR3 in DNA: TGCGCCAGCAGCTTGGGGGTTTTCGACTACGAGCAGTACTTC.

The chain uses TRBV28 and TRBJ1-2; tentatively, D is TRBD1 (5 bases). The CDR3 has 16 residues. Germline V gene sequence: CDR1 MDHEN, CDR2 SYDVKM. V was pared by 3 bases and J by 4 bases, with 18 bases between. CDR3 sequence: CASSLAGQALLYGYTF. The CDR3 DNA reads TGTGCCAGCAGTTTGGCGGGGCAGGCCTTACTCTATGGCTACACCTTC.

The chain links TRBV24-1 to TRBJ1-5; 8 bases are shared with TRBD1. In germline, CDR1 is KGHDR, CDR2 SFDVKD. The CDR3 consists of 16 residues. With V trimmed by 5 bases and J by 2 bases, 7 bases remained unmatched. The CDR3 sequence is CATSAGQGKGNQPQHF. CDR3 sequence (DNA): TGTGCCACCAGTGCCGGACAGGGTAAGGGCAATCAGCCCCAGCATTTT.

This clonotype was seen many times. V and J are TRBV20-1 and TRBJ2-7; 10 bases are shared with TRBD1. CDR1 and CDR2 (germline): DFQATT, SNEGSKA (reference sequence). This CDR3 contains 12 residues. Trimming took 5 bases from V and 3 from J; bases not matched to a gene: 1. The CDR3 DNA follows: TGCAGTGCTTGGACAGGGGGCTACGAGCAGTACTTC. Its translation: CSAWTGGYEQYF.

CDR3 in DNA: TGTGCCAGCAGTTTGCGACAGACGACGGCCTCCTACGAGCAGTACTTC. Protein sequence: CASSLRQTTASYEQYF. V usage is TRBV27 and J usage is TRBJ2-7; D possibly corresponds to TRBD1 (5 bases). The CDR3 sequence is 16 residues long. V gave up 3 bases and J gave up 0 bases, with 15 bases separating them. Germline assignment: CDR1 MNHEY and CDR2 SMNVEV (reference sequence).

This clonotype has a handful of counts. The rearrangement uses TRBV29-1 and TRBJ2-3, with D perhaps assigned TRBD1 or TRBD2 (5 bases each). This CDR3 is 11 amino acids long. CDR1 is SQVTM, CDR2 ANQGSEA, per germline. With 7 bases removed from V and 5 bases from J, the gap between germline ends came to 10 bases. The CDR3 sequence is CSAVGVDTQYF. The CDR3 DNA sequence: TGCAGCGCCGTGGGGGTAGATACGCAGTATTTT.

Only a few counts were recorded for this clonotype. For the CDR3, the DNA is TGCGCCAGCAGCCAAGTTCCCCAGAACTACAATGAGCAGTTCTTC. Translated: CASSQVPQNYNEQFF. The chain carries TRBV4-3 and TRBJ2-1; D unresolved. The CDR3 consists of 15 residues. Between the trimmed V and J ends, which lost 1 base and 3 bases, there was a span of 10 bases. Germline CDR1 and CDR2: LGHNA and YSLEER.

This clonotype occurred a few times. The rearrangement joins TRBV20-1 to TRBJ1-1, with 7 bases fitting TRBD1. The length of the CDR3 is 13 residues. V trimming: 6 bases; J trimming: 7 bases; junction bases outside the gene matches: 11. CDR1 DFQATT and CDR2 SNEGSKA come from the germline V gene (reference sequence). The CDR3 nucleotides read TGCAGTGCCACCGACAGGGCCCTTCTTGAAGCTTTCTTT. This sequence encodes CSATDRALLEAFF.

CDR3 sequence: CASSEPLGGNYGYTF. The CDR3 DNA follows: TGTGCCAGCAGTGAGCCCTTAGGAGGGAACTATGGCTACACCTTC. The gene calls are TRBV25-1 and TRBJ1-2; no clear D gene. There are 15 residues in the CDR3. Trimming removed 3 bases at V and 2 bases at J, with 13 bases between. Germline CDR1 is MGHDK and CDR2 is SYGVNS.

This clonotype was seen only a few times. This chain connects TRBV7-6 to TRBJ2-3, with D unresolved. The CDR3 has 15 amino acids. V lost 1 base and J 0 bases, leaving 8 bases between the germline ends. CDR1 is SGHVS, CDR2 FNYEAQ, per germline. The CDR3 region is CASSLGPASTDTQYF. For the CDR3, the DNA is TGTGCCAGCAGCTTAGGGCCGGCTAGCACAGATACGCAGTATTTT.

This clonotype is a singleton in its sample. The chain couples TRBV4-3 to TRBJ1-1; D is uncertain. Germline CDR1 reads LGHNA; CDR2 reads YSLEER. V lost 3 bases, J lost 0 bases, and 14 bases lay in between. CDR3 length: 16 amino acids. Here the CDR3 DNA reads TGCGCCAGCAGCCAGATATTTCAGGTGGTGAACACTGAAGCTTTCTTT. Protein: CASSQIFQVVNTEAFF.

The chain is built from TRBV18 and TRBJ2-1, with 12 bases identical to TRBD2. This CDR3 has 16 residues. V was pared by 4 bases and J by 2 bases, with 3 bases of the junction left unmatched. CDR1 is KGHSH and CDR2 is LQKENI in the germline V gene. The CDR3 sequence is CASSRTSGVPYNEQFF. CDR3 DNA sequence: TGTGCCAGCTCACGGACTAGCGGGGTCCCCTACAATGAGCAGTTCTTC.

The rearrangement links TRBV12-3 or TRBV12-4 to TRBJ1-4, with 7 bases that match TRBD1. This CDR3 has 14 residues. The trim removed 4 bases at V and 7 bases at J, leaving 6 bases unmatched. CDR3 sequence reads: CASSYQTGSEKLFF. The CDR3 DNA reads as TGTGCCAGCAGTTACCAGACAGGGAGTGAAAAACTGTTTTTT.

As to this clonotype: One base away lies a much larger clone, so this may be a sequencing read error. This chain joins TRBV29-1 and TRBJ2-7; TRBD1 is a possible D gene (5 bases). Per the germline V gene, CDR1 is SQVTM and CDR2 is ANQGSEA. The CDR3 has 13 amino acids. CDR3 sequence reads: CSVVQDNSYKQYF. CDR3 DNA sequence: TGCAGCGTTGTCCAGGACAACTCCTACAAGCAGTACTTC.

The rearrangement uses TRBV6-1 and TRBJ2-4; D possibly corresponds to TRBD1 (5 bases). The J call may be incorrect, as the DNA end agrees better with TRBJ2-7. The CDR3 is 15 residues long. The germline gives CDR1 MNHNS, CDR2 SASEGT. The CDR3 is CASSARQFLTYEQYF. In DNA, the CDR3 is TGTGCCAGCAGTGCCAGACAGTTCCTAACCTACGAGCAGTACTTC.

The rearrangement links TRBV7-2 to TRBJ2-2; 7 nucleotides agree with TRBD1. The CDR3 runs to 15 residues. The V gene's germline CDR1 is SGHTA and CDR2 FQGNSA. Trimming removed 4 bases from V and 5 bases from J; junction bases left unmatched: 7. The CDR3 region has the DNA TGTGCCAGCAGCTCATTCGGACAGGCTACCGGGGAGCTGTTTTTT. It codes for CASSSFGQATGELFF.

The V and J genes are TRBV7-2 and TRBJ1-1; D is perhaps TRBD1 (6 bases). The CDR3 contains 14 residues. Germline loops: CDR1 SGHTA, CDR2 FQGNSA. V was shortened by 5 bases and J by 9 bases, with 19 bases between the two germline ends. CDR3: CASSTGTPSLKAFF. The CDR3 bases are TGTGCCAGCAGCACCGGGACACCGTCACTGAAAGCTTTCTTT.

The chain's CDR3 is CASSQGTIENEQYF. The DNA of the CDR3 is TGTGCCAGCAGCCAGGGGACCATCGAGAATGAGCAGTACTTC. The chain couples TRBV3-1 to TRBJ2-5; either TRBD1 or TRBD2 may fit D (5 bases each). The V gene's germline CDR1 is LGHDT and CDR2 YNNKEL (reference sequence). V gave up 3 bases and J gave up 11 bases, with 19 bases separating them. The CDR3 is 14 residues long.

The chain links TRBV7-9 to TRBJ2-7; 7 positions agree with TRBD1. The CDR3 length is 13 residues. Germline CDR1 and CDR2: SEHNR and FQNEAQ (reference sequence). V dropped 5 bases and J dropped 9; count of bases not matched to a gene: 10. CDR3 coding DNA: TGTGCCAGCAGCCCCTACAGGGGATTTGGGCAGTACTTC. Translation gives CASSPYRGFGQYF.

The V gene is TRBV2, the J gene TRBJ1-6; the match to TRBD1 covers 7 bases. The germline V gene has CDR1 SNHLY and CDR2 FYNNEI. CDR3 length: 14 amino acids. After removal of 6 bases from V and 6 bases from J, the junction contained 5 bases not matched to a gene. In DNA form, the CDR3 reads TGTGCCAGCAGAAGACAGGGTAGTAATTCACCCCTCCACTTT. Its translation: CASRRQGSNSPLHF.

J is TRBJ2-5 and V is TRBV12-5; D might be TRBD1 (6 bases). The J call may be incorrect, as the DNA end agrees better with TRBJ2-7. CDR1 LGHNT and CDR2 FRNRAP come from the germline V gene. The CDR3 has 17 amino acids. The CDR3 sequence is CASGLVGGQGRPYEQYF. The CDR3 nucleotides are TGTGCTAGTGGTTTGGTAGGTGGTCAGGGGCGACCTTACGAGCAGTACTTC.

With respect to this clonotype: A much larger clonotype is one base distant, so this may be a read error. J is TRBJ2-1 and V is TRBV20-1; 12 positions match TRBD2. CDR1 and CDR2 (germline): DFQATT, SNEGSKA (reference sequence). The junction had 10 bases not matched to a gene; V was cut back by 5 bases and J by 5 bases. This CDR3 contains 16 residues. In DNA form, the CDR3 reads TGCAGTGCTGCTGGACTAGCGGGGCACGACGACAATGAGCAGTTCTTC. It translates to CSAAGLAGHDDNEQFF.

V gene TRBV6-1 combines with J gene TRBJ1-1, with TRBD1 as a possible D gene (6 bases). The CDR3 covers 14 residues. Trimming shortened V by 6 bases and J by 5 bases, and 16 bases separated the two germline ends. Germline-derived CDR1 and CDR2 are MNHNS and SASEGT. The CDR3 loop reads CASRKTGWGTEAFF. The CDR3 region has the DNA TGTGCCAGCAGAAAAACAGGGTGGGGGACTGAAGCTTTCTTT.

This clonotype has only a few counts. This sequence joins TRBV11-1 and TRBJ2-1; 7 nucleotides agree with TRBD2. The CDR3 runs to 16 residues. The germline CDR1 and CDR2 sequences are SGHAT and FQDESV (reference sequence). Unmatched junction bases numbered 7, after V lost 5 bases and J lost 0 bases. The CDR3 nucleotides are TGTGCCAGCAGCCAATGGGGGGGGAGCTCCTACAATGAGCAGTTCTTC. It translates to CASSQWGGSSYNEQFF.

There are many counts of this clonotype. The chain links TRBV29-1 to TRBJ2-5; D is perhaps TRBD1 or TRBD2 (5 bases each). CDR3 length: 13 amino acids. CDR1 is SQVTM and CDR2 is ANQGSEA in the germline V gene. The CDR3 sequence is CTGAANPRETQYF. As DNA, the CDR3 is TGCACCGGGGCGGCTAACCCGAGGGAGACCCAGTACTTC.

CDR3 loop: CSFDREETQFF. CDR3 bases: TGCAGTTTCGACAGGGAAGAGACCCAGTTCTTC. The V gene is TRBV20-1, the J gene TRBJ2-1; the match to TRBD1 covers 7 bases. Germline lookup yields CDR1 DFQATT and CDR2 SNEGSKA (reference sequence). Losses at the gene ends were 8 bases for V and 13 bases for J; bases not matched to a gene: 11. The CDR3 contains 11 residues.